A single T cell receptor beta chain is shown here with its context. These data belong to a study of shared clonotypes between healthy human individuals. With V trimmed by 0 bases and J by 1 base, 4 bases remained unmatched. The length of the CDR3 is 15 residues. Germline CDR1 is GTSNPN and CDR2 is SVGIG (reference sequence). The protocol was immunoSEQ multiplex PCR, while the TCRdb copy is restricted to in-frame clones and leaves out a portion. The table records hundreds of thousands of clones, approximately 95% of them present only once. This TCR derives from a woman aged 30 to 39 in good health. The sample consisted of naive CD4+ T cells sorted from blood. Subset: CD45RA+ positively selected. The V and J genes are TRBV30 and TRBJ2-3; 7 bases match TRBD2. In DNA, the CDR3 is TGTGCCTGGAGTGTACAGCTAGCGGGCACAGATACGCAGTATTTT. Translated, it gives CAWSVQLAGTDTQYF.